This T cell receptor (beta chain) was obtained from a study of beta chain features in type 1 diabetes. Sorting with CD45RO/CCR7/CD25/CD127/CD95/CD27 yielded naive, central memory, regulatory and stem-like memory CD4+ cells. Study-wide results and caveats: High TCR expression in some cells could lead to their over-representation in cDNA sequencing. TCRB CDR3s were moderately but significantly shorter in Type 1 diabetes patients in all four CD4+ subsets.

Since all of the isolated RNA was reverse transcribed, expressed TCRB transcripts were what got sequenced. Method: immunoSEQ multiplex PCR; TCRdb's copy keeps in-frame clones and lacks some. Of around 250,000 clones detected, roughly 22% appear once; the ten largest clones hold approximately 0.029%. This clone appeared a single time. The target antigen is unknown. In germline, CDR1 is MDHEN, CDR2 SYDVKM. The ends were cut back, 3 bases at V and 5 bases at J, with 8 bases in the middle. The CDR3 runs 13 residues. Sequenced material: naive CD4+ T cells from blood. The origin of this receptor is a woman aged 40 to 55 with type 1 diabetes. The chain joins TRBV28 to TRBJ2-1; D gene uncertain. CDR3 amino acids: CASSFYKNNEQFF. DNA of the CDR3: TGTGCCAGCAGTTTCTATAAGAACAATGAGCAGTTCTTC.